Below are 17 T cell receptor beta chains sequenced from a single sample in a study of T cell changes during pregnancy in multiple sclerosis. This table comes from immunoSEQ multiplex PCR, and its TCRdb copy is limited to in-frame clones, with some not included. The table has fewer than 35,000 clones, over 75% seen once; the top ten hold over 3.5%. The material sequenced was CD8+ T cells from peripheral blood mononuclear cells, taken in the second trimester of pregnancy. The receptors shown here come from a female donor with multiple sclerosis, enrolled in a pregnancy study.

This rearrangement joins TRBV19 to TRBJ1-3; D not certain. Germline V gene lookup returns CDR1 LNHDA and CDR2 SQIVND (reference sequence). V was shortened by 4 bases and J by 0 bases, with 7 bases between the two germline ends. The length of the CDR3 is 14 residues. CDR3 region: CASSSGSSGNTIYF. Written as DNA, the CDR3 is TGTGCCAGTAGTAGCGGCAGCTCTGGAAACACCATATATTTT. Combining the CDR3 with reference TRBV19 and TRBJ1-3 gives the whole variable domain DGGITQSPKYLFRKEGQNVTLSCEQNLNHDAMYWYRQDPGQGLRLIYYSQIVNDFQKGDIAEGYSVSREKKESFPLTVTSAQKNPTAFYLCASSSGSSGNTIYFGEGSWLTVV.

The rearrangement uses TRBV19 and TRBJ1-2; D might be TRBD1 (5 bases). The CDR3 sequence is 15 residues long. V lost 7 bases and J lost 4, with 19 bases in between. Per the germline V gene, CDR1 is LNHDA and CDR2 is SQIVND (reference sequence). For the CDR3, the DNA is TGTGCCAGTATCCCAGGGCAGGGCCTCGGCTATGGCTACACCTTC. Its translation: CASIPGQGLGYGYTF.

This clone was counted a single time. The chain recombines TRBV4-2 with TRBJ2-3; 9 positions agree with TRBD2. This CDR3 spans 16 amino acids. CDR1 is LGHNA, CDR2 YNFKEQ, per germline. V dropped 0 bases and J dropped 2; count of bases not matched to a gene: 3. CDR3 nucleotides: TGTGCCAGCAGCCAAGACTGGACTAGCGCCACAGATACGCAGTATTTT. It translates to CASSQDWTSATDTQYF.

The rearrangement uses TRBV11-2 and TRBJ2-2; D is perhaps TRBD1 (5 bases). The CDR3 contains 13 residues. Trimming removed 5 bases from V and 4 bases from J, with 8 bases in between. Germline V CDR1 and CDR2: SGHAT, FQNNGV. The CDR3 bases are TGTGCCAGCAGCCCTGGGGCCACCGGGGAGCTGTTTTTT. This sequence encodes CASSPGATGELFF.

V is TRBV7-9 and J is TRBJ1-3; D remains unclear. Trimming pared 2 bases from V and 2 bases from J, leaving 13 bases between. Germline CDR1 and CDR2: SEHNR and FQNEAQ (reference sequence). This CDR3 contains 16 residues. The CDR3 nucleotides read TGTGCCAGCAGCTTAATCCCTATCGGGGCTGGAAACACCATATATTTT. It yields the protein CASSLIPIGAGNTIYF. The full variable domain, with the rest looked up from reference TRBV7-9 and TRBJ1-3, is DTGVSQNPRHKITKRGQNVTFRCDPISEHNRLYWYRQTLGQGPEFLTYFQNEAQLEKSRLLSDRFSAERPKGSFSTLEIQRTEQGDSAMYLCASSLIPIGAGNTIYFGEGSWLTVV.

CDR3 region: CASSLRTPGTFSGNTIYF. CDR3 DNA: TGTGCCAGCAGCTTGAGGACTCCAGGGACTTTCTCTGGAAACACCATATATTTT. This chain uses TRBV5-5 with TRBJ1-3, with D perhaps TRBD1 (5 bases). V dropped 1 base and J dropped 0 bases, with 17 bases sitting between them. CDR3 size: 18 residues. Germline-derived CDR1 and CDR2 are SGHKS and YYEKEE (reference sequence).

The V call is TRBV30, the J call TRBJ2-3, with TRBD2 matching over 8 bases. Trimming at V came to 2 bases and at J to 0 bases, leaving 13 bases not matched to a gene. The CDR3 totals 18 residues. Germline V gene sequence: CDR1 GTSNPN, CDR2 SVGIG (reference sequence). For the CDR3, the DNA is TGTGCCTGGAGTAATACCAGCGGGGGACCCCCTAGCACAGATACGCAGTATTTT. It encodes CAWSNTSGGPPSTDTQYF.

V is TRBV19 and J is TRBJ1-5, with D uncertain. Trimming removed 1 base at V and 9 bases at J, with 16 bases between. This CDR3 has 15 residues. The V gene's germline CDR1 is LNHDA and CDR2 SQIVND (reference sequence). In DNA form, the CDR3 reads TGTGCCAGTAGTATAGGGGCCAACTTCGATCCGCCCCAGCATTTT. It translates to CASSIGANFDPPQHF.

V is TRBV7-2 and J is TRBJ1-2; TRBD1 matches at 7 bases. Germline loops: CDR1 SGHTA, CDR2 FQGNSA. Trimming at V came to 5 bases and at J to 4 bases, leaving 13 bases not matched to a gene. The CDR3 has 16 residues. The CDR3 spells CASSPEGTAILYGYTF. CDR3 sequence (DNA): TGTGCCAGCAGCCCAGAAGGGACAGCAATTCTCTATGGCTACACCTTC.

In DNA form, the CDR3 reads TGTGCCAGCAGCGTAGGGGGGCCGGGGACTGAAGCTTTCTTT. Protein sequence: CASSVGGPGTEAFF. The chain combines TRBV9 with TRBJ1-1, with a weak D call TRBD1 (6 bases). The length of the CDR3 is 14 residues. Germline V gene lookup returns CDR1 SGDLS and CDR2 YYNGEE. Trimming shortened V by 0 bases and J by 5 bases, and 11 bases separated the two germline ends.

As DNA, the CDR3 is TGCGCCAGCAGCCATACTAGCGGTAGCTCCTACAATGAGCAGTTCTTC. This gives the protein CASSHTSGSSYNEQFF. The chain recombines TRBV4-3 with TRBJ2-1; TRBD2 agrees at 8 bases. With 3 bases clipped from V and 0 bases from J, the junction kept 4 bases outside the gene matches. This CDR3 spans 16 amino acids. CDR1 is LGHNA, CDR2 YSLEER, per germline.

V usage is TRBV10-3 and J usage is TRBJ2-1; D might be TRBD2 (6 bases). V dropped 0 bases and J dropped 9 bases, with 18 bases sitting between them. Germline V lookup: CDR1 ENHRY, CDR2 SYGVKD. There are 16 residues in the CDR3. In DNA, the CDR3 is TGTGCCATCAGTGAGTCAGTTAGGACTAAGCCTATTGAGCAGTTCTTC. Translating gives CAISESVRTKPIEQFF.

V usage is TRBV4-1 and J usage is TRBJ2-7; weak D call: TRBD2 (6 bases). Germline CDR1 reads MGHRA; CDR2 reads YSYEKL. Trimming removed 3 bases from V and 1 base from J, with 16 bases in between. The CDR3 has 16 amino acids. CDR3 DNA sequence: TGCGCCAGCAGCCAGATTCGGGACTCACCTTCCTACGAGCAGTACTTC. Encoded protein: CASSQIRDSPSYEQYF.

V usage is TRBV5-6 and J usage is TRBJ2-7; TRBD2 is a possible D gene (5 bases). Trimming shortened V by 4 bases and J by 4 bases, and 15 bases separated the two germline ends. The CDR3 extends over 14 amino acids. From germline, CDR1 is SGHDT and CDR2 YYEEEE. The CDR3 DNA follows: TGTGCCAGCAGCGACGGACGGGGAGCATACGAGCAGTACTTC. Translation gives CASSDGRGAYEQYF.

The chain is built from TRBV9 and TRBJ2-1; 8 bases match TRBD2. V gave up 3 bases and J gave up 2 bases; unmatched junction bases: 4. Germline V gives CDR1 SGDLS, CDR2 YYNGEE. The CDR3 length is 15 residues. The CDR3 sequence is CASSANSGTYNEQFF. CDR3 bases: TGTGCCAGCAGCGCCAATAGCGGGACCTACAATGAGCAGTTCTTC. Based on the CDR3 plus reference TRBV9 and TRBJ2-1, the full variable domain is DSGVTQTPKHLITATGQRVTLRCSPRSGDLSVYWYQQSLDQGLQFLIQYYNGEERAKGNILERFSAQQFPDLHSELNLSSLELGDSALYFCASSANSGTYNEQFFGPGTRLTVL.

The chain recombines TRBV11-2 with TRBJ2-7, with 7 bases that match TRBD1. The CDR3 is 13 amino acids. V shed 5 bases and J 3 bases; nucleotides not matched to a gene: 4. Per germline, CDR1 SGHAT and CDR2 FQNNGV. In DNA form, the CDR3 reads TGTGCCAGCAGCCCCCGACAGGGCTACGAGCAGTACTTC. Residues: CASSPRQGYEQYF.

This clone appeared once. This chain links TRBV4-2 with TRBJ2-7, with 9 nucleotides matching TRBD2. Germline V gene sequence: CDR1 LGHNA, CDR2 YNFKEQ. With V trimmed by 0 bases and J by 3 bases, 6 bases remained unmatched. The CDR3 is 16 residues long. CDR3 residues: CASSQEPPSGVYEQYF. The DNA for the CDR3 is TGTGCCAGCAGCCAAGAACCGCCTAGCGGGGTCTACGAGCAGTACTTC.